This entry lists 2 T cell receptor beta chains sequenced from one sample in a study of T cells after yellow fever vaccination. TCRdb re-called the 5' RACE reads through MiXCR, storing one row per CDR3 protein. The sample includes approximately 600,000 distinct CDR3 sequences, 12% of them seen just once. The sample in question was PBMCs, obtained on the day of the yellow fever booster vaccination. The receptors originated from a man aged 25-45 years who received the YFV17D yellow fever vaccine.

This clonotype was counted a few times. The V call is TRBV18, the J call TRBJ1-3; D ambiguous. Trimming cost V 9 bases and J 0 bases, with 9 bases left between them. The germline CDR1 and CDR2 sequences are KGHSH and LQKENI. CDR3 length equals 13 residues. The CDR3 coding sequence is TGTGCCAGTGGGTTGAGCTCTGGAAACACCATATATTTT. Translated, it gives CASGLSSGNTIYF.

The J gene is TRBJ2-1, the V gene TRBV5-1, with TRBD1 matching over 10 bases. The CDR3 is 18 residues long. V shed 3 bases and J 2 bases; nucleotides not matched to a gene: 11. CDR1 is SGHRS, CDR2 YFSETQ, per germline. This chain's CDR3 is CASSSTGTGVPTYNEQFF. For the CDR3, the DNA is TGCGCCAGCAGCTCCACCGGGACAGGGGTCCCGACCTACAATGAGCAGTTCTTC.